This T cell receptor (beta chain) is drawn from a study of blood T cell repertoires in COVID-19. Background on the study: PBMCs, B-cell-depleted T cells, or T cells provided the cDNA or gDNA that made up the material.

This clone is a singleton in its sample. Seattle's enrolled individuals joined amid active infection and were then monitored longitudinally. Germline CDR1 reads GTSNPN; CDR2 reads SVGIG (reference sequence). Trimming removed 1 base from V and 8 bases from J, with 8 bases in between. This CDR3 has 11 amino acids. Some clones are missing from TCRdb's copy, which holds only in-frame ones; the method was immunoSEQ multiplex PCR. The data show roughly 75,000 clones, approximately 80% seen once. This TCR came from a man aged 50 or older with COVID-19, enrolled during active disease. The chain recombines TRBV30 with TRBJ1-1; D might be TRBD1 (5 bases). The specimen sequenced was peripheral blood. DNA for the CDR3: TGTGCCTGGAGTGCCTACAGGGAAGCTTTCTTT. Encoded protein: CAWSAYREAFF.